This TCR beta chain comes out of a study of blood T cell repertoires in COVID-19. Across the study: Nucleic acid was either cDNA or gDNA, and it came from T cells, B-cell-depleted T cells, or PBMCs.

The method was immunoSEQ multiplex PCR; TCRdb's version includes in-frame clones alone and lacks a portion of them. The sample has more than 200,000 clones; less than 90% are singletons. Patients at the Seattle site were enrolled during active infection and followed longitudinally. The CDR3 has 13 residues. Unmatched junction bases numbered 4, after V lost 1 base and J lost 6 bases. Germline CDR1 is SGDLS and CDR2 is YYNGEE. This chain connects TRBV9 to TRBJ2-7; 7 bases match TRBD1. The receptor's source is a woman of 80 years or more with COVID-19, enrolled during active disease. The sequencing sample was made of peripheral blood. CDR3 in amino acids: CASSVSDRAEQYF. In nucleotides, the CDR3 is TGTGCCAGCAGCGTAAGCGACAGGGCCGAGCAGTACTTC.